This note documents a single TCR beta chain sequence. The sample is drawn from a study of shared clonotypes between healthy human individuals. Whole-study context: The donor pool was made up of two women and a few men aged 18 to 49. Used for every donor were three CD4 naive, three CD4 memory, two CD8 naive and one CD8 memory plate.

The assay was immunoSEQ multiplex PCR, and TCRdb's table has in-frame clones only and misses some. The sample records 2 million or so clones, roughly 96% being singletons. V was cut by 4 bases and J by 9 bases, with 11 bases left in between. CDR3 length equals 12 residues. Germline V gene data show CDR1 as SGDLS and CDR2 as YYNGEE. Into CD45RA+ naive and CD45RA-negative memory subsets, the CD4+ cells were split. V gene TRBV9 combines with J gene TRBJ2-1; no reliable D call. Sequencing input: naive CD4+ T cells sorted from blood. Subset given: CD45RA+ positively selected. This clonotype was sampled from a man younger than 30 in good health. The CDR3 region is CASSNLVTEQFF. The CDR3 nucleotides read TGTGCCAGCAGCAACCTAGTGACTGAGCAGTTCTTC.